Below, one TCR beta chain is given with its context. This specimen belongs to a study of patients and donors after allogeneic stem cell transplantation. TCRdb reprocessed the RT-PCR reads via MiXCR and lists one record per CDR3 protein. The sample includes around 160,000 distinct CDR3 sequences, approximately 28% seen only once; the top ten take roughly 3.2%. The CDR3 length is 15 residues. V gave up 7 bases and J gave up 5 bases; unmatched junction bases: 13. CDR1 is ENHRY and CDR2 is SYGVKD in the germline V gene. Specimen: blood, either unsorted or a sorted T cell fraction (not recorded which). This chain connects TRBV10-3 to TRBJ2-5; 7 bases are a match to TRBD2. This receptor was taken from a human donor who was either an allogeneic HSCT recipient or a stem cell or donor lymphocyte infusion donor (not recorded which). It is not recorded whose cells these are; they may come from a transplant donor. CDR3 amino acids: CAINSGTMSQETQYF. The CDR3 region has the DNA TGTGCCATCAACAGCGGGACTATGTCCCAGGAGACCCAGTACTTC.